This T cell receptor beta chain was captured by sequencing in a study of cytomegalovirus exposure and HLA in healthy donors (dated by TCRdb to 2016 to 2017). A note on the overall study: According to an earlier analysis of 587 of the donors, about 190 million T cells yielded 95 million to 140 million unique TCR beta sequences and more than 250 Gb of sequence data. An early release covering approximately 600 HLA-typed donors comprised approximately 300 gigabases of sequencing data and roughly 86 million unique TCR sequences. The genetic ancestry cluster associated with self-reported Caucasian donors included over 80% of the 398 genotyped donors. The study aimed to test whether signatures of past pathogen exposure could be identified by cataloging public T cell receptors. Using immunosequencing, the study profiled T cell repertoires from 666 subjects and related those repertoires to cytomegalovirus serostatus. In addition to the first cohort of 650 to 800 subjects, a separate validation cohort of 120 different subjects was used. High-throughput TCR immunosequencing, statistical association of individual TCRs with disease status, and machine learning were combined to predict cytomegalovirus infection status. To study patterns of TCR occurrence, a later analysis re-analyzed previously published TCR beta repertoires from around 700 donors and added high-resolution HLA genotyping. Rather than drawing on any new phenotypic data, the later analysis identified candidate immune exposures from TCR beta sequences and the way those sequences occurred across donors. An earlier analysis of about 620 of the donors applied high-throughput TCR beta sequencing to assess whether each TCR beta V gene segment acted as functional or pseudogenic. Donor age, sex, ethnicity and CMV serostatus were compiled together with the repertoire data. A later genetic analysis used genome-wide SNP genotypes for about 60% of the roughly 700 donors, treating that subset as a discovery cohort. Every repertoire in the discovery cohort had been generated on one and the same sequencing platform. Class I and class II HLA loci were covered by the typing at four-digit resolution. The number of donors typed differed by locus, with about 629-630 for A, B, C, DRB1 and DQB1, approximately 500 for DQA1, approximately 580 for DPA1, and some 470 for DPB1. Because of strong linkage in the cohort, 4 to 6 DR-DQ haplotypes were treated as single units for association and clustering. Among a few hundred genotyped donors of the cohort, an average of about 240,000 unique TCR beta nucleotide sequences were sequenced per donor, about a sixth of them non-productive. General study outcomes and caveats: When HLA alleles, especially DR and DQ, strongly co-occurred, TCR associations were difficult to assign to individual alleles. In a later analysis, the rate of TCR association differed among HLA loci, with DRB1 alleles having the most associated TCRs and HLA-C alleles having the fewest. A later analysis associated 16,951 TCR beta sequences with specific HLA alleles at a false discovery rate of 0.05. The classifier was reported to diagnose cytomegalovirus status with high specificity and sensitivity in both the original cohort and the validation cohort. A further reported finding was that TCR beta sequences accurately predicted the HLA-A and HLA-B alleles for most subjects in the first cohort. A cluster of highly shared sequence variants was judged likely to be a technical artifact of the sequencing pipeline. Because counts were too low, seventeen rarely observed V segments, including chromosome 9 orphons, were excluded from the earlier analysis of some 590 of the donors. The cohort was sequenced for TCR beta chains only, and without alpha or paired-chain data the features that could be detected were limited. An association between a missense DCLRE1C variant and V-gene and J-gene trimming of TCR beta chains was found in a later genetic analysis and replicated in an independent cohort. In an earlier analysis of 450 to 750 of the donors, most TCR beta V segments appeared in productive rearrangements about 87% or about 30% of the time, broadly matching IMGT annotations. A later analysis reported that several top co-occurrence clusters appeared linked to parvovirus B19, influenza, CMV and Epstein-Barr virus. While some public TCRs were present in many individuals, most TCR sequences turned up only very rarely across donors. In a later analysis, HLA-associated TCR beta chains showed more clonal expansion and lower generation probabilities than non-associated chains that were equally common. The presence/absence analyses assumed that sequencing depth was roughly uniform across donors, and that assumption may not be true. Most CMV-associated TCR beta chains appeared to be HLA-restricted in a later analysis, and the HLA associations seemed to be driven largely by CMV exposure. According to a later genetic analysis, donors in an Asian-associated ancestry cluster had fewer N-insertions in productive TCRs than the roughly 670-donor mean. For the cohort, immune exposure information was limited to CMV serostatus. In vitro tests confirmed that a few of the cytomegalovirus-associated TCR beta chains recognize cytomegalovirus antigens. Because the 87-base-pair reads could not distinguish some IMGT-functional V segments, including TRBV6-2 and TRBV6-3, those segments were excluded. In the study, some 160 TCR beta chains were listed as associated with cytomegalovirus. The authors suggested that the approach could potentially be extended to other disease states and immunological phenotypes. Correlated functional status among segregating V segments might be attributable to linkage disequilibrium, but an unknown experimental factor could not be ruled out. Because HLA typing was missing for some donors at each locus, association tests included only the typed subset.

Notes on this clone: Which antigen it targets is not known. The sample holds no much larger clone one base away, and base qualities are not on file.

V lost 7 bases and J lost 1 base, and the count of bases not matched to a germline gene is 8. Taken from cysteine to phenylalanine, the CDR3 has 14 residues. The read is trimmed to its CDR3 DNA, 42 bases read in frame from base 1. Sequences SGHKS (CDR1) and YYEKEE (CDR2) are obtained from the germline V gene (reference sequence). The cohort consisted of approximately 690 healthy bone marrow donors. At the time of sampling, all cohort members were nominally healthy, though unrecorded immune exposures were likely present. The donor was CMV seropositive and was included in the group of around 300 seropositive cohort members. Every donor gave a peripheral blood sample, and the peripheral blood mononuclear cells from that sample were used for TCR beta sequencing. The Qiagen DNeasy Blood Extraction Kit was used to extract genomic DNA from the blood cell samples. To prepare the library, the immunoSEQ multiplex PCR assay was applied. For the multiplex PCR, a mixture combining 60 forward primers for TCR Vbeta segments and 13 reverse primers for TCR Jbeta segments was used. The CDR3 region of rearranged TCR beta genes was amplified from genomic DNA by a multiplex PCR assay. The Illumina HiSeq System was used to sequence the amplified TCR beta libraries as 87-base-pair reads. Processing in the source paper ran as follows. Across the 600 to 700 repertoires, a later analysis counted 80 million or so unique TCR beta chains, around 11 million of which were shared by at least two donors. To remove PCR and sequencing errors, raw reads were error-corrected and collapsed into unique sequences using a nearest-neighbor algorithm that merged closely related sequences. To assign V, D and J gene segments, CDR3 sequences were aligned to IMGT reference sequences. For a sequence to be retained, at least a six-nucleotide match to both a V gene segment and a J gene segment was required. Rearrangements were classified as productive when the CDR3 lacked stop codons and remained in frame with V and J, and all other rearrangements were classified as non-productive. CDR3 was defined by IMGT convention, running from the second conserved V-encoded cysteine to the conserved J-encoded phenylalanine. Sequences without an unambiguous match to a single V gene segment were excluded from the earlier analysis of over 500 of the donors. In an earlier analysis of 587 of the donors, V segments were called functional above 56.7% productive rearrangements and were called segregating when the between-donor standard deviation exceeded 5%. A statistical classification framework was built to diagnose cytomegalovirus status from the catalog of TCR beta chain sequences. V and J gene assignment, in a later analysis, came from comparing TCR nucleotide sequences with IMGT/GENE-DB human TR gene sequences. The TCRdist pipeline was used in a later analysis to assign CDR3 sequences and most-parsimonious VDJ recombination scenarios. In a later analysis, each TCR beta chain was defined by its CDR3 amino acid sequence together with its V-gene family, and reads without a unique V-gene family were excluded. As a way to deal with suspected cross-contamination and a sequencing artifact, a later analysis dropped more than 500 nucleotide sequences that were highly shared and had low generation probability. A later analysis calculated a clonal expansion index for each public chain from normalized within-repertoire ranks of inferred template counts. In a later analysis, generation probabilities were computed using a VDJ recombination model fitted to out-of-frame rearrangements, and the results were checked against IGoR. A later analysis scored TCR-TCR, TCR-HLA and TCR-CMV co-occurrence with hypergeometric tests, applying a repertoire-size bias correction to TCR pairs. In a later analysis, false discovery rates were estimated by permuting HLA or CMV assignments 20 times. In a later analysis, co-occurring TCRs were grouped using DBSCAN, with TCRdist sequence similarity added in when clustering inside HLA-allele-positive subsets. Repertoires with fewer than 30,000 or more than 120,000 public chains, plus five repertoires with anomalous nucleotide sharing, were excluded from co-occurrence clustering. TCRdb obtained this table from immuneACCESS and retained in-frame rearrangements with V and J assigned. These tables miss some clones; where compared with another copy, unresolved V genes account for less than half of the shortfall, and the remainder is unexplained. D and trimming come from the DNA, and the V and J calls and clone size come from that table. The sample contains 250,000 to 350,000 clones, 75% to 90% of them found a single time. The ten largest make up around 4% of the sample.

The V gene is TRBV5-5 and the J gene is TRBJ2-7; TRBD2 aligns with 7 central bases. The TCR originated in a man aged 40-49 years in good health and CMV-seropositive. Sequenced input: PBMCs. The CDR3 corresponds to CASGGGVVSYEQYF. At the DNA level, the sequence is TGTGCCAGCGGTGGGGGGGTAGTATCCTACGAGCAGTACTTC. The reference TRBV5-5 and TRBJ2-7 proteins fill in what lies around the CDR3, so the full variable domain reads DAGVTQSPTHLIKTRGQQVTLRCSPISGHKSVSWYQQVLGQGPQFIFQYYEKEERGRGNFPDRFSARQFPNYSSELNVNALLLGDSALYLCASGGGVVSYEQYFGPGTRLTVT.